Described below is a single TCR beta chain sequence and its context. Its cognate antigen is unknown. The junction shows a germline mismatch at one end, possibly a read error. Pooling of second doses given at about 4 or about 12 weeks was done. This specimen comes from a study of T cell responses to AZD1222 COVID-19 vaccine. General study findings and limits: Targeting of unmutated variant regions was reportedly seen in nearly half of spike-specific TCRs. Clonal diversity was possibly underestimated, and white British individuals and females predominated among donors. Regions 160-218 and 743-854 dominated among vaccine-associated CD4 TCRs spanning spike.

Here immunoSEQ multiplex PCR was the method, and the copy in TCRdb shows in-frame clones only, minus some. The data show more than 95,000 clones, with more than 85% seen just once and approximately 7.1% held by the top ten. CDR1 SEHNR and CDR2 FQNEAQ come from the germline V gene (reference sequence). This CDR3 comprises 12 residues. The sequence was obtained from an adult who received the AZD1222 COVID-19 vaccine. The chain couples TRBV7-9 to TRBJ2-7; D gene ambiguous. The sample here was peripheral blood, taken 28 days after the second AZD1222 dose. The CDR3 DNA is TGTGCCAGCAGCTTAAATCGAGATACCACCGGCTTC. Translated: CASSLNRDTTGF.